The following is a TCR beta chain sequence with its context. Its antigen is still unknown. This CDR3 contains 15 residues. With 0 bases clipped from V and 0 bases from J, the junction kept 1 base outside the gene matches. Germline lookup yields CDR1 SGHDT and CDR2 YYEEEE. The data originate from a study of CD8+ T cells in alopecia areata. Study in general: Treated patients' severity was scored by percentage of affected scalp area.

TCR sequencing used cDNA made by reverse transcription of extracted RNA. Some clones are missing from TCRdb's copy, which holds only in-frame ones; the method was immunoSEQ multiplex PCR. The sample consists of some 150,000 clones, 45% to 65% of them appearing once. Treatment denoted: oral pan-JAK inhibitor, 5-10 mg twice daily. Overall study results and limits: Under tofacitinib, fewer expanded CD8+ clones appeared among the top 100 scalp clones. Many expanded lesional clones persisted in scalp and blood during tofacitinib treatment.

This chain connects TRBV5-6 to TRBJ2-7; 9 positions agree with TRBD1. The TCR comes from a human donor with alopecia areata. The source was CD8+ T cells sorted from blood, collected at week 4, from a patient treated with tofacitinib. The CDR3 spells CASSLAGQGSYEQYF. The CDR3 bases are TGTGCCAGCAGCTTGGCGGGACAGGGCTCCTACGAGCAGTACTTC.